This T cell receptor (beta chain) originates from a study of beta chain features in type 1 diabetes. Study findings and constraints: Patients with Type 1 diabetes showed moderately but significantly shorter TCRB CDR3s in all four CD4+ subsets. Overrepresentation of cells with high TCR expression could result from cDNA sequencing.

Trimming cost V 0 bases and J 0 bases, with 4 bases left between them. Germline CDR1 is SGHRS and CDR2 is YFSETQ. The length of the CDR3 is 13 residues. CD45RO/CCR7/CD25/CD127/CD95/CD27 staining was used to isolate CD4+ naive, central memory, regulatory and stem cell-like memory cells by sorting. Each sorted population was over 95% pure. This clone was seen more than once but under ten times. The antigen is unknown. The sample contains more than one DNA sequence encoding this CDR3. Every isolated RNA sample was fully reverse transcribed, so sequencing captured expressed TCRB transcripts. TCRdb's table, derived via immunoSEQ multiplex PCR, lists solely in-frame clones and lacks some. The data contain approximately 600,000 clones, 9.5% to 15% of them seen just once; the ten biggest clones take up more than 0.095%.

The sequenced sample was naive CD4+ T cells from blood. The chain has TRBV5-1 and TRBJ2-7, with D uncertain. This TCR came from a man aged 25-45 years with type 1 diabetes. CDR3 residues: CASSLASSYEQYF. The CDR3 DNA sequence: TGCGCCAGCAGCTTGGCCTCCTCCTACGAGCAGTACTTC.